Below are 22 T cell receptor beta chains sequenced from a single sample in a study of T cells after yellow fever vaccination. Each CDR3 protein is one row after TCRdb ran MiXCR on the 5' RACE reads. The data contain tens of thousands of distinct CDR3 sequences, about 11% of them singletons. Sequenced material: PBMCs, either bulk or a sorted T-cell subset (CD4+, CD8+, memory, or dextramer-sorted; not recorded which), taken roughly 15 days after the first yellow fever vaccination. Receptors were obtained from a man aged 18 to 29 who received the YFV17D yellow fever vaccine.

This clonotype was seen a handful of times. The chain combines TRBV7-9 with TRBJ1-1; 7 bases are shared with TRBD1. Looked up from germline, CDR1 is SEHNR and CDR2 is FQNEAQ (reference sequence). The CDR3 consists of 15 residues. Losses at the gene ends were 4 bases for V and 2 bases for J; bases not matched to a gene: 7. The CDR3 coding sequence is TGTGCCAGCAGCTATGGGGGACAGATAAACACTGAAGCTTTCTTT. This translates into CASSYGGQINTEAFF. Drawing the rest from reference TRBV7-9 and TRBJ1-1, the complete variable domain is DTGVSQNPRHKITKRGQNVTFRCDPISEHNRLYWYRQTLGQGPEFLTYFQNEAQLEKSRLLSDRFSAERPKGSFSTLEIQRTEQGDSAMYLCASSYGGQINTEAFFGQGTRLTVV.

Turning to this clonotype: A much bigger clone sits one base away, suggesting this may be a read error. The chain carries TRBV7-9 and TRBJ2-3; weak D call: TRBD2 (5 bases). V lost 5 bases, J lost 4 bases, and 13 bases lay in between. The germline V gene has CDR1 SEHNR and CDR2 FQNEAQ (reference sequence). The CDR3 extends over 14 amino acids. CDR3 nucleotide sequence: TGTGCCAGCAGCCACCTAAGCGGCCCAGATACGCAGTATTTT. Translation: CASSHLSGPDTQYF.

Ten or more counts support this clonotype. This chain uses TRBV12-3 or TRBV12-4 with TRBJ1-2; unclear D gene. CDR3 length equals 12 residues. V was clipped by 1 base and J by 6 bases, with 6 bases between them. The CDR3 DNA is TGTGCCAGCAGTTTAGATAGGGATGGCTACACCTTC. It translates to CASSLDRDGYTF.

This clonotype was observed at least ten times. The chain is built from TRBV7-3 and TRBJ2-2; D gene uncertain. Germline loops: CDR1 SGHTA, CDR2 FQGTGA. V was shortened by 5 bases and J by 3 bases, with 7 bases between the two germline ends. The CDR3 sequence is 13 residues long. CDR3 coding DNA: TGTGCCAGCAGCCTTAGTTACACCGGGGAGCTGTTTTTT. Encoded protein: CASSLSYTGELFF. The full variable domain, completed using reference TRBV7-3 and TRBJ2-2, is GAGVSQTPSNKVTEKGKYVELRCDPISGHTALYWYRQSLGQGPEFLIYFQGTGAADDSGLPNDRFFAVRPEGSVSTLKIQRTERGDSAVYLCASSLSYTGELFFGEGSRLTVL.

The table lists this clonotype with many counts. This chain links TRBV12-3 or TRBV12-4 with TRBJ1-1; D is perhaps TRBD1 (5 bases). Trimming removed 6 bases at V and 1 base at J, with 9 bases between. The CDR3 covers 13 residues. The CDR3, as DNA: TGTGCCAGCAGGAGTGGGACGAACACTGAAGCTTTCTTT. Translating it yields CASRSGTNTEAFF.

This clonotype was recorded many times. V and J are TRBV12-3 or TRBV12-4 and TRBJ1-4, with 7 bases that match TRBD1. There are 14 residues in the CDR3. Trimming took 6 bases from V and 8 from J; bases not matched to a gene: 9. The CDR3 bases are TGTGCCAGCAGAGACAACAGGGGAGGCGAAAAACTGTTTTTT. This sequence encodes CASRDNRGGEKLFF.

This clonotype came up many times. The genes are TRBV6-5 and TRBJ2-5, with TRBD2 matching over 9 bases. Trimming took 4 bases from V and 4 from J; bases not matched to a gene: 4. The germline V gene encodes CDR1 MNHEY and CDR2 SVGAGI. The CDR3 totals 14 residues. CDR3 nucleotide sequence: TGTGCCAGCAGTTCCGCGGGAGGGGTAGAGACCCAGTACTTC. Its protein product is CASSSAGGVETQYF.

This clonotype was counted many times. This chain connects TRBV7-6 to TRBJ1-5; the D gene is possibly TRBD1 (6 bases). V was pared by 1 base and J by 6 bases, with 28 bases between. CDR3 length: 20 amino acids. Per germline, CDR1 SGHVS and CDR2 FNYEAQ. CDR3 sequence: CASSLGGATGSLEKGQPQHF. In DNA form, the CDR3 reads TGTGCCAGCAGCTTAGGAGGAGCGACAGGTTCTCTGGAGAAAGGTCAGCCCCAGCATTTT. Drawing the rest from reference TRBV7-6 and TRBJ1-5, the complete variable domain is GAGVSQSPRYKVTKRGQDVALRCDPISGHVSLYWYRQALGQGPEFLTYFNYEAQQDKSGLPNDRFSAERPEGSISTLTIQRTEQRDSAMYRCASSLGGATGSLEKGQPQHFGDGTRLSIL.

This clonotype showed up many times. The rearrangement links TRBV4-3 to TRBJ2-1; 8 bases are shared with TRBD2. The germline V gene has CDR1 LGHNA and CDR2 YSLEER. The CDR3 loop spans 15 amino acids. Trimming removed 6 bases from V and 0 bases from J; junction bases left unmatched: 4. CDR3 region: CASSPGTSSYNEQFF. CDR3 nucleotides: TGCGCCAGCAGTCCCGGGACTAGCTCCTACAATGAGCAGTTCTTC.

Many counts were recorded for this clonotype. The genes are TRBV5-4 and TRBJ2-3; 9 bases fit TRBD1. The CDR3 totals 16 residues. Germline V gives CDR1 SGHNT, CDR2 YYREEE (reference sequence). In DNA, the CDR3 is TGTGCGTCTGGGGGATCCGGGACAGGGTCTATAGATACGCAGTATTTT. Encoded protein: CASGGSGTGSIDTQYF.

In regard to this clonotype: A much larger clone is a single base away; this may be a read error. The V gene is TRBV12-3 or TRBV12-4, the J gene TRBJ2-2, with D possibly TRBD1 on 6 matching bases. This CDR3 is 15 amino acids long. V lost 3 bases to trimming and J lost 7 bases, with 15 bases between them. CDR3: CASSFGRQGSGELFF. The CDR3 bases are TGTGCCAGCAGTTTCGGGCGGCAGGGGAGCGGGGAGCTGTTTTTT.

This clonotype has a count of ten or more. This chain connects TRBV19 to TRBJ2-2; no firm D call. Trimming removed 0 bases at V and 5 bases at J, with 4 bases between. The CDR3 has 13 amino acids. Germline assignment: CDR1 LNHDA and CDR2 SQIVND (reference sequence). The DNA of the CDR3 is TGTGCCAGTAGTATAGACTGGACCGGGGAGCTGTTTTTT. This encodes CASSIDWTGELFF.

This clonotype is medium-sized. The gene calls are TRBV29-1 and TRBJ2-1; TRBD1 matches at 9 bases. Germline V gives CDR1 SQVTM, CDR2 ANQGSEA. The length of the CDR3 is 15 residues. After removal of 1 base from V and 5 bases from J, the junction contained 6 bases not matched to a gene. CDR3 sequence reads: CSVEGGDREDNEQFF. CDR3 DNA sequence: TGCAGCGTTGAAGGGGGGGACAGGGAAGACAATGAGCAGTTCTTC.

This clonotype was recorded at least ten times. The chain links TRBV6-2 or TRBV6-3 to TRBJ1-6, with 7 positions matching TRBD1. The length of the CDR3 is 17 residues. Germline V lookup: CDR1 MNHEY, CDR2 SVGEGT. Trimming took 4 bases from V and 9 from J; bases not matched to a gene: 15. CDR3 coding DNA: TGTGCCAGCAGTTTAGTACCTGGACAGGTCTTGGGTTCACCCCTCCACTTT. This translates into CASSLVPGQVLGSPLHF.

This clonotype was picked up many times. The chain joins TRBV5-5 to TRBJ1-5; D is unresolved. CDR3 length equals 16 residues. Deletions cut 1 base from V and 7 bases from J, with 18 bases between. Germline assignment: CDR1 SGHKS and CDR2 YYEKEE (reference sequence). The CDR3 region has the DNA TGTGCCAGCAGCTTGATTGTGGCAGCTCGAGGGCAGCCCCAGCATTTT. Protein sequence: CASSLIVAARGQPQHF.

Many counts were recorded for this clonotype. V is TRBV5-1 and J is TRBJ2-5; 12 positions match TRBD2. This CDR3 comprises 17 residues. Germline trimming cut 0 bases from V and 7 bases from J; bases unmatched to any gene: 10. CDR1 and CDR2 (germline): SGHRS, YFSETQ. CDR3 nucleotides: TGCGCCAGCAGCTTGGGACTAGCGGGGGCCTCGGAGTCGACCCAGTACTTC. This translates into CASSLGLAGASESTQYF.

This clonotype counts as medium-sized (0.01 to 0.1%). The rearrangement joins TRBV29-1 to TRBJ2-2, with no clear D. Germline-derived CDR1 and CDR2 are SQVTM and ANQGSEA. The CDR3 sequence is 13 residues long. V lost 3 bases and J 4 bases, leaving 9 bases between the germline ends. The DNA for the CDR3 is TGCAGCGTTGACGGCCTAGGCACCGGGGAGCTGTTTTTT. This gives the protein CSVDGLGTGELFF.

The table lists this clonotype with many counts. This chain joins TRBV5-5 and TRBJ1-5, with D possibly TRBD1 on 5 matching bases. Germline V gene data show CDR1 as SGHKS and CDR2 as YYEKEE (reference sequence). Deletions cut 7 bases from V and 0 bases from J, with 11 bases between. This CDR3 has 14 residues. This CDR3 reads CASEEGLSNQPQHF. For the CDR3, the DNA is TGTGCCAGCGAAGAGGGGCTTAGCAATCAGCCCCAGCATTTT.

Many counts were recorded for this clonotype. One end of the junction varies from germline; a read error may be responsible. The V gene is TRBV6-5, the J gene TRBJ2-3; D is unclear. The V gene's germline CDR1 is MNHEY and CDR2 SVGAGI. The CDR3 is 11 amino acids. CDR3 sequence (DNA): TGTGCCAGCAGTTACTCCCGATCCCCGGATTTT. As protein: CASSYSRSPDF.

There are many counts of this clonotype. This chain uses TRBV5-1 with TRBJ1-2; D not certain. CDR1 and CDR2 from the germline V gene are SGHRS and YFSETQ. Trimming removed 5 bases at V and 6 bases at J, with 14 bases between. This CDR3 region has 13 residues. CDR3 sequence reads: CASRPSVVDGYTF. The CDR3 bases are TGCGCCAGCAGACCCAGTGTGGTGGATGGCTACACCTTC.

In its sample, this clonotype was seen many times. This chain connects TRBV6-1 to TRBJ1-1, with D perhaps TRBD1 (5 bases). Germline V gene sequence: CDR1 MNHNS, CDR2 SASEGT. The CDR3 is 15 amino acids. V lost 3 bases and J 1 base, leaving 12 bases between the germline ends. CDR3 protein: CASSDQAGTNTEAFF. The CDR3 DNA reads as TGTGCCAGCAGTGATCAGGCAGGGACGAACACTGAAGCTTTCTTT.

Ten or more counts support this clonotype. The V and J genes are TRBV7-2 and TRBJ1-2; D call uncertain. V was pared by 2 bases and J by 4 bases, with 11 bases between. The CDR3 runs to 14 residues. Germline V gives CDR1 SGHTA, CDR2 FQGNSA. The CDR3 here is CASSLLSDGYGYTF. The CDR3 DNA is TGTGCCAGCAGCTTACTCTCAGACGGCTATGGCTACACCTTC.